What follows is one T cell receptor (beta chain) and its context. What it recognizes is unknown. Germline V lookup: CDR1 MDHEN, CDR2 SYDVKM. Unmatched junction bases numbered 9, after V lost 7 bases and J lost 6 bases. The CDR3 totals 14 residues. This specimen belongs to a study of T cells after yellow fever vaccination. Whole-study context: The authors prepared low-cell-number fractions using SMART-Seq v4 Ultra Low Input. Study results and caveats: At less than 97% for CD4 and 75% to 90% for CD8, most primary-vaccination clones showed up again after the booster. Abundant clonotypes (contaminants from the bulk population) could be present in FACS-sorted repertoires.

In making TCR cDNA, 5'RACE template switching added a universal primer site and UMIs to it. TCRdb itself ran the 5' RACE reads through MiXCR, one entry per CDR3 protein. The table shows 340,000 or so distinct CDR3 sequences, with under 15% occurring only once. The receptor was isolated from a man aged 18 to 30 who received the YFV17D yellow fever vaccine. This specimen consisted of CD4+ T cells sorted from PBMCs, obtained 15 days after the yellow fever booster vaccination. The chain uses TRBV28 and TRBJ2-1; TRBD1 agrees at 7 bases. For the CDR3, the DNA is TGTGCCAGCATAACCGGGACAGCCGTCAATGAGCAGTTCTTC. This gives the protein CASITGTAVNEQFF. The complete variable domain, with remaining parts taken from reference TRBV28 and TRBJ2-1, reads DVKVTQSSRYLVKRTGEKVFLECVQDMDHENMFWYRQDPGLGLRLIYFSYDVKMKEKGDIPEGYSVSREKKERFSLILESASTNQTSMYLCASITGTAVNEQFFGPGTRLTVL.